This T cell receptor beta chain is drawn from a study of T cells in Graves' hyperthyroidism and ophthalmopathy. Whole-study findings and limits: Ophthalmopathy cases were set apart from stable hyperthyroidism by a 13 V-J model.

This clonotype was found a few times. The target antigen is unknown. Regions amplified from RNA transcripts were the TCR beta CDR3 regions. With the HTBI primer set, the TCR CDR3 went through a first round of RT-PCR. TCRdb re-derived calls from the multiplex PCR reads in MiXCR, one entry per CDR3 protein. The sample has about 640,000 distinct CDR3 sequences; under 25% are singletons. There are 14 residues in the CDR3. With 5 bases clipped from V and 4 bases from J, the junction kept 3 bases outside the gene matches. CDR1 WNHNN and CDR2 SYGVQD come from the germline V gene (reference sequence). This TCR came from a man under 40 with Graves' ophthalmopathy. Sequencing input: blood. The chain uses TRBV10-1 and TRBJ2-7, with TRBD2 identical over 12 bases. As DNA, the CDR3 is TGCGCCAGCAGTAAAGGGACTAGCGGGTACGAGCAGTACTTC. This encodes CASSKGTSGYEQYF.